Presented here are 27 T cell receptor beta chains from one specimen sequenced in a study of T-cell memory formation after mild COVID-19. Each CDR3 protein gets one entry after TCRdb re-called the 5' RACE reads with MiXCR. The sample shows 200,000 to 300,000 distinct CDR3 sequences, over 15% of them seen only once. Sequenced input: PBMCs or a T cell subset sorted from them (not recorded which). These receptors all come from a man between 18 and 29 years old who had mild COVID-19 (a few samples of this study predate the infection). Cell type and time point are not known.

The table lists this clonotype with a few counts. The chain employs TRBV29-1 and TRBJ1-2; D is undetermined. CDR3 length: 14 amino acids. Trimming pared 3 bases from V and 2 bases from J, leaving 13 bases between. Looked up from germline, CDR1 is SQVTM and CDR2 is ANQGSEA. The CDR3 region has the DNA TGCAGCGTTGATAGCTTACATCGGAACTATGGCTACACCTTC. Protein: CSVDSLHRNYGYTF.

This clonotype turned up a few times. The CDR3 sequence is CASSFGLAGSYEQYF. DNA of the CDR3: TGTGCCAGCAGCTTTGGTCTAGCGGGTTCCTACGAGCAGTACTTC. J is TRBJ2-7 and V is TRBV5-6, with 8 bases matching TRBD2. The V gene end was trimmed by 2 bases and the J gene end by 1 base; junction bases not matched to a gene: 5. The CDR3 covers 15 residues. Germline loops: CDR1 SGHDT, CDR2 YYEEEE.

The chain links TRBV11-2 to TRBJ1-1, with 9 bases that match TRBD1. The CDR3 runs to 12 residues. J gave up 12 bases and V 4 bases, and 6 bases lay outside the gene matches. Germline V gene data show CDR1 as SGHAT and CDR2 as FQNNGV. The CDR3 region is CASSSGTGRPFF. CDR3 coding DNA: TGTGCCAGCAGCTCAGGGACAGGGCGACCTTTCTTT.

The V call is TRBV5-5, the J call TRBJ1-5, with unresolved D. This CDR3 contains 16 residues. Trimming removed 0 bases at V and 1 base at J, with 11 bases between. Germline values: CDR1 SGHKS, CDR2 YYEKEE (reference sequence). DNA of the CDR3: TGTGCCAGCAGCTTGGAATCCGGACCGAGCAATCAGCCCCAGCATTTT. Amino acids: CASSLESGPSNQPQHF.

This clonotype was detected only a few times. The chain joins TRBV20-1 to TRBJ2-5; tentatively, D is TRBD1 or TRBD2 (5 bases each). V was clipped by 5 bases and J by 5 bases, with 24 bases between them. CDR3 length: 16 amino acids. Per germline, CDR1 DFQATT and CDR2 SNEGSKA (reference sequence). The CDR3 here is CSALRGTGTREETQYF. The CDR3 DNA follows: TGCAGTGCTCTCCGGGGAACAGGCACCCGAGAGGAGACCCAGTACTTC.

The chain is built from TRBV5-1 and TRBJ2-2; weak D call: TRBD1 (5 bases). The CDR3 is 16 residues long. CDR1 SGHRS and CDR2 YFSETQ come from the germline V gene. The germline V and J ends were trimmed by 5 bases and 2 bases, with 16 bases remaining between them. The CDR3 DNA is TGCGCCAGCAGGCCCCCACGTCAGGGAAACACCGGGGAGCTGTTTTTT. It translates to CASRPPRQGNTGELFF.

The chain combines TRBV14 with TRBJ2-5; D is undetermined. Trimming left V 1 base short and J 1 base short, with 13 bases between. CDR3 length: 16 amino acids. Germline lookup yields CDR1 SGHDN and CDR2 FVKESK. CDR3 in DNA: TGTGCCAGCAGCCAAGTTACCGGACCGTCCCAAGAGACCCAGTACTTC. As protein: CASSQVTGPSQETQYF.

The table lists this clonotype with many counts. The gene calls are TRBV7-9 and TRBJ2-7, with a tentative D call TRBD1 (5 bases). Germline V gene data show CDR1 as SEHNR and CDR2 as FQNEAQ (reference sequence). The V end was cut by 4 bases, the J end by 9 bases, with 10 bases between. The CDR3 has 11 residues. CDR3: CASSSGFGQYV. CDR3 DNA: TGTGCCAGCAGCTCAGGGTTCGGGCAGTACGTC.

This clonotype was recorded many times. V is TRBV7-9 and J is TRBJ2-2; D is ambiguous. The germline V gene encodes CDR1 SEHNR and CDR2 FQNEAQ (reference sequence). Trimming cost V 8 bases and J 0 bases, with 4 bases left between them. This CDR3 region has 12 residues. The CDR3 here is CASSSNTGELFF. As DNA, the CDR3 is TGTGCCAGCTCATCGAACACCGGGGAGCTGTTTTTT.

The gene calls are TRBV5-4 and TRBJ2-3; TRBD2 agrees at 7 bases. The CDR3 runs to 17 residues. Germline CDR1 and CDR2: SGHNT and YYREEE (reference sequence). V was clipped by 4 bases and J by 0 bases; unmatched bases: 11. CDR3 DNA sequence: TGTGCCAGCAGCGTTGGGGGAGCGGGGTCTAGCACAGATACGCAGTATTTT. This translates into CASSVGGAGSSTDTQYF. Drawing the rest from reference TRBV5-4 and TRBJ2-3, the complete variable domain is ETGVTQSPTHLIKTRGQQVTLRCSSQSGHNTVSWYQQALGQGPQFIFQYYREEENGRGNFPPRFSGLQFPNYSSELNVNALELDDSALYLCASSVGGAGSSTDTQYFGPGTRLTVL.

This chain connects TRBV20-1 to TRBJ2-1; tentatively, D is TRBD2 (6 bases). This CDR3 comprises 13 residues. V was shortened by 4 bases and J by 5 bases, with 12 bases between the two germline ends. The germline V gene encodes CDR1 DFQATT and CDR2 SNEGSKA (reference sequence). This CDR3 is CSATSSGNNEQFF. DNA for the CDR3: TGCAGTGCTACTAGTAGCGGAAACAATGAGCAGTTCTTC.

V is TRBV18 and J is TRBJ2-1; unclear D gene. CDR3 length: 14 residues. From germline, CDR1 is KGHSH and CDR2 LQKENI. Trimming removed 3 bases from V and 4 bases from J, with 10 bases in between. CDR3 loop: CASSPATRYNEQFF. In DNA, the CDR3 is TGTGCCAGCTCACCGGCGACTCGTTACAATGAGCAGTTCTTC.

This clonotype was observed a handful of times. V and J are TRBV5-5 and TRBJ2-1; TRBD2 might be the D (5 bases). Germline lookup yields CDR1 SGHKS and CDR2 YYEKEE (reference sequence). The CDR3 runs to 13 residues. V lost 2 bases and J 9 bases, leaving 12 bases between the germline ends. As DNA, the CDR3 is TGTGCCAGCAGCTTCTTGGGCGGAGGTGAGCAGTTCTTC. Translated: CASSFLGGGEQFF.

This chain uses TRBV2 with TRBJ2-5; tentatively, D is TRBD2 (5 bases). Germline V gene sequence: CDR1 SNHLY, CDR2 FYNNEI. The V end was cut by 2 bases, the J end by 1 base, with 8 bases between. CDR3 length: 14 amino acids. CDR3 nucleotides: TGTGCCAGCAGTGAACGGGGTAGCCAAGAGACCCAGTACTTC. It translates to CASSERGSQETQYF.

This clonotype was recorded a few times. This chain uses TRBV7-8 with TRBJ2-1; TRBD1 is a possible D gene (6 bases). V lost 6 bases and J 6 bases, leaving 18 bases between the germline ends. Germline CDR1 SGHVS, CDR2 FQNEAQ. This CDR3 is built from 15 residues. The chain's CDR3 is CASRFSGTFSNEQFF. CDR3 coding DNA: TGTGCCAGCAGATTTTCCGGGACATTCTCCAATGAGCAGTTCTTC.

This clonotype was counted at least ten times. CDR3 DNA: TGCAGTGCTATCGAGGGCCCCTCTGCAGATACGCAGTATTTT. Translated: CSAIEGPSADTQYF. The chain is built from TRBV20-1 and TRBJ2-3, with D tentatively TRBD2 (5 bases). The CDR3 consists of 14 residues. Trimming removed 4 bases from V and 4 bases from J, with 15 bases in between. The germline V gene encodes CDR1 DFQATT and CDR2 SNEGSKA (reference sequence).

The chain combines TRBV12-3 or TRBV12-4 with TRBJ1-6; the D gene is possibly TRBD1 (5 bases). This CDR3 spans 15 amino acids. Trimming removed 3 bases at V and 6 bases at J, with 12 bases between. This CDR3 is CASSFQGGGNSPLHF. The CDR3 bases are TGTGCCAGCAGTTTCCAGGGTGGCGGTAATTCACCCCTCCACTTT.

The sample holds a few counts of this clonotype. The chain links TRBV12-3 or TRBV12-4 to TRBJ1-3; D uncertain. This CDR3 region has 14 residues. V dropped 3 bases and J dropped 0 bases, with 6 bases sitting between them. The CDR3 DNA follows: TGTGCCAGCAGTTTTCAGTACTCTGGAAACACCATATATTTT. Translating gives CASSFQYSGNTIYF.

This clonotype appeared many times. An end of the junction does not agree with germline; a read error may underlie this. The chain links TRBV5-1 to TRBJ2-5, with TRBD1 as a possible D gene (6 bases). Germline V gives CDR1 SGHRS, CDR2 YFSETQ. The CDR3 loop spans 14 amino acids. The CDR3 here is CASSLGQIQETQYF. The CDR3 nucleotides read TGTGCCAGCAGCTTAGGACAGATCCAAGAGACCCAGTACTTC.

This clonotype came up many times. The genes are TRBV7-9 and TRBJ2-5; D is possibly TRBD1 (5 bases). This CDR3 is 14 amino acids long. Germline values: CDR1 SEHNR, CDR2 FQNEAQ (reference sequence). Trimming pared 1 base from V and 1 base from J, leaving 7 bases between. CDR3 residues: CASSLGGAQETQYF. The DNA for the CDR3 is TGTGCCAGCAGCTTAGGTGGGGCCCAAGAGACCCAGTACTTC.

The rearrangement uses TRBV20-1 and TRBJ1-5, with D unresolved. Trimming left V 0 bases short and J 3 bases short, with 9 bases between. Germline V gives CDR1 DFQATT, CDR2 SNEGSKA (reference sequence). CDR3 length equals 14 residues. The CDR3 DNA reads TGCAGTGCTAGAGACCGGTTATTCAATCAGCCCCAGCATTTT. Protein product: CSARDRLFNQPQHF.

This chain links TRBV9 with TRBJ2-5; D is undetermined. CDR3 length equals 14 residues. V gave up 4 bases and J gave up 1 base, with 11 bases separating them. CDR1 and CDR2 (germline): SGDLS, YYNGEE. The CDR3 sequence: CASSPSWTQETQYF. The CDR3 DNA reads as TGTGCCAGCAGCCCGAGCTGGACCCAAGAGACCCAGTACTTC.

V gene TRBV20-1 combines with J gene TRBJ1-3, with TRBD1 matching over 8 bases. CDR3 size: 19 residues. J gave up 0 bases and V 6 bases, and 19 bases lay outside the gene matches. Germline V gene data show CDR1 as DFQATT and CDR2 as SNEGSKA (reference sequence). In DNA form, the CDR3 reads TGCAGTGCCACCGAAGTCGCAGGGGGCGGATGGGCCTCTGGAAACACCATATATTTT. Protein product: CSATEVAGGGWASGNTIYF.

The chain joins TRBV5-1 to TRBJ1-4; D is unclear. Looked up from germline, CDR1 is SGHRS and CDR2 is YFSETQ. The CDR3 contains 13 residues. V was trimmed by 5 bases and J by 5 bases, leaving 10 bases between them. CDR3 sequence: CASSAAPNEKLFF. CDR3 bases: TGCGCCAGCAGTGCAGCTCCGAATGAAAAACTGTTTTTT.

The V gene is TRBV5-1, the J gene TRBJ1-2, with 12 bases lining up with TRBD1. The germline gives CDR1 SGHRS, CDR2 YFSETQ. Trimming took 2 bases from V and 6 from J; bases not matched to a gene: 8. The CDR3 runs 16 residues. CDR3 sequence (DNA): TGCGCCAGCAGCTTAAACCCCGGGACAGGGGGCGATGGCTACACCTTC. Translated, it gives CASSLNPGTGGDGYTF.

The V and J genes are TRBV7-9 and TRBJ2-5, with TRBD1 matching 7 bases. V lost 8 bases, J lost 4 bases, and 4 bases stayed unmatched. The CDR3 loop spans 12 amino acids. Germline assignment: CDR1 SEHNR and CDR2 FQNEAQ (reference sequence). The DNA for the CDR3 is TGTGCCAGCTTAAGACAGGGAGAGACCCAGTACTTC. It is translated as CASLRQGETQYF. The full variable domain, in which reference TRBV7-9 and TRBJ2-5 provide the parts outside the CDR3, is DTGVSQNPRHKITKRGQNVTFRCDPISEHNRLYWYRQTLGQGPEFLTYFQNEAQLEKSRLLSDRFSAERPKGSFSTLEIQRTEQGDSAMYLCASLRQGETQYFGPGTRLLVL.

This clonotype has more than one count but fewer than ten. This chain links TRBV3-1 with TRBJ1-2, with D unclear. Germline V gene data show CDR1 as LGHDT and CDR2 as YNNKEL (reference sequence). V lost 4 bases and J lost 5, with 8 bases in between. The CDR3 contains 12 residues. CDR3 sequence reads: CASSRGGYGYTF. The CDR3 DNA follows: TGTGCCAGCAGCCGTGGTGGTTATGGCTACACCTTC. Variable domain in full (rest from reference TRBV3-1 and TRBJ1-2): DTAVSQTPKYLVTQMGNDKSIKCEQNLGHDTMYWYKQDSKKFLKIMFSYNNKELIINETVPNRFSPKSPDKAHLNLHINSLELGDSAVYFCASSRGGYGYTFGSGTRLTVV.